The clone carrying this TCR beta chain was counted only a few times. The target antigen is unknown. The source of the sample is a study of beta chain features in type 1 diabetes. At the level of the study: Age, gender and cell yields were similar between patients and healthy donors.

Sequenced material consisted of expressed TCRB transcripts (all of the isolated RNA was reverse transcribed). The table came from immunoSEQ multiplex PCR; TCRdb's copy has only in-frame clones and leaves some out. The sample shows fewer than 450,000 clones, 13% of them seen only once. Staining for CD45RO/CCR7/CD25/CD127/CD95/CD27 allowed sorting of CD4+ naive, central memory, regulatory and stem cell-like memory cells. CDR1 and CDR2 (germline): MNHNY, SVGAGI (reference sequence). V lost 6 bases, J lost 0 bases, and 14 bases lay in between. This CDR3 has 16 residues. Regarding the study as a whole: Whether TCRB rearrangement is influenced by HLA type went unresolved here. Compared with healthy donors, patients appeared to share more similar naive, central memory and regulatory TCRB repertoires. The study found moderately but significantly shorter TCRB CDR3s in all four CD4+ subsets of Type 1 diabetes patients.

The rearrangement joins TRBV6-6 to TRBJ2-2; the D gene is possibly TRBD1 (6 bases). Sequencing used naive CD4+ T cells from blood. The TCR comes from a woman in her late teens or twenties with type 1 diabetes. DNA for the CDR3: TGTGCCAGCAGGACCCCCGGGACACCGAACACCGGGGAGCTGTTTTTT. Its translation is CASRTPGTPNTGELFF.